These 25 T cell receptor beta chains were sequenced from one sample in a study of T cell repertoires in cytomegalovirus infection. TCRdb re-derived calls from the reads in MiXCR, one entry per CDR3 protein. There are approximately 500,000 distinct CDR3 sequences in the sample; more than 15% occur only once, and 24% lies in the top ten. The sequenced sample consisted of CD8+ T cells from PBMCs. Receptors originate from a human donor in good health (CMV status not recorded). Some clones in this sample may be carry-over from other donors' samples.

The sample holds many counts of this clonotype. CDR3: CASSATGGSNQPQHF. The CDR3 bases are TGTGCCAGCAGCGCGACAGGGGGGTCCAATCAGCCCCAGCATTTT. The chain employs TRBV9 and TRBJ1-5, with 9 bases fitting TRBD1. The germline V gene has CDR1 SGDLS and CDR2 YYNGEE. J lost 3 bases, V lost 3 bases, and 4 bases had no gene match. The CDR3 sequence is 15 residues long.

This clonotype was seen ten or more times. The chain recombines TRBV11-3 with TRBJ2-2; 7 positions match TRBD1. The CDR3 is 17 amino acids. Germline V gene data show CDR1 as SGHNT and CDR2 as YENEEA. The J segment lost 0 bases and the V segment lost 3 bases, leaving 7 bases of the junction unmatched. The CDR3 sequence is CASSLTGYIPNTGELFF. CDR3 coding DNA: TGTGCCAGCAGCTTGACAGGGTACATCCCGAACACCGGGGAGCTGTTTTTT.

The V and J genes are TRBV12-3 or TRBV12-4 and TRBJ2-2; D is perhaps TRBD1 (6 bases). The CDR3 is 15 amino acids. V was clipped by 5 bases and J by 3 bases, with 13 bases between them. Here the CDR3 reads CASSPQDSYTGELFF. In DNA form, the CDR3 reads TGTGCCAGCAGTCCACAGGACAGTTACACCGGGGAGCTGTTTTTT.

The chain couples TRBV5-4 to TRBJ2-7, with D perhaps TRBD1 (6 bases). The length of the CDR3 is 15 residues. Germline CDR1 and CDR2: SGHNT and YYREEE (reference sequence). V dropped 3 bases and J dropped 4 bases, with 17 bases sitting between them. CDR3 DNA sequence: TGTGCCAGCAGCTCGGGACACAGGGAAACTTACGAGCAGTACTTC. It yields the protein CASSSGHRETYEQYF.

The chain links TRBV7-9 to TRBJ2-2; D is possibly TRBD1 or TRBD2 (6 bases each). The CDR3 has 15 amino acids. Germline CDR1 reads SEHNR; CDR2 reads FQNEAQ (reference sequence). Trimming took off 5 bases at V and 0 bases at J, with 10 bases between the two ends. DNA of the CDR3: TGTGCCAGCAGCCCGAGGGGGGCGAACACCGGGGAGCTGTTTTTT. Its translation: CASSPRGANTGELFF.

Ten or more counts support this clonotype. The J gene is TRBJ2-7, the V gene TRBV7-9; no clear D. The CDR3 is 13 amino acids. V was shortened by 7 bases and J by 3 bases, with 13 bases between the two germline ends. CDR1 SEHNR and CDR2 FQNEAQ come from the germline V gene (reference sequence). Here the CDR3 reads CASTLGKLYEQYF. CDR3 nucleotide sequence: TGTGCCAGCACCCTGGGCAAACTCTACGAGCAGTACTTC. Together with reference TRBV7-9 and TRBJ2-7, the CDR3 gives the full variable domain: DTGVSQNPRHKITKRGQNVTFRCDPISEHNRLYWYRQTLGQGPEFLTYFQNEAQLEKSRLLSDRFSAERPKGSFSTLEIQRTEQGDSAMYLCASTLGKLYEQYFGPGTRLTVT.

This clonotype was observed many times. This sequence joins TRBV19 and TRBJ2-7; D is tentatively TRBD1 or TRBD2 (7 bases each). This CDR3 is 15 amino acids long. Trimming removed 1 base from V and 3 bases from J, with 13 bases in between. CDR1 LNHDA and CDR2 SQIVND come from the germline V gene (reference sequence). The CDR3: CASSIAAGQYYEQYF. The DNA for the CDR3 is TGTGCCAGTAGTATAGCAGCGGGACAGTACTACGAGCAGTACTTC.

As concerns this clonotype: This sequence may be a read error, since a much larger clone differs from it by one base. V usage is TRBV11-2 and J usage is TRBJ2-1; D uncertain. The V gene's germline CDR1 is SGHAT and CDR2 FQNNGV. There are 16 residues in the CDR3. The chain's CDR3 is CASSLEGPSSYNVQFF. In nucleotides, the CDR3 is TGTGCCAGCAGCTTAGAGGGCCCGAGCTCCTACAATGTGCAGTTCTTC.

In this sample, this clonotype turned up many times. This chain joins TRBV11-2 and TRBJ2-1, with TRBD2 matching over 10 bases. Germline trimming cut 2 bases from V and 5 bases from J; bases unmatched to any gene: 6. The CDR3 spans 16 residues. The germline V gene encodes CDR1 SGHAT and CDR2 FQNNGV. In DNA form, the CDR3 reads TGTGCCAGCAGCTTAAACCCAGCGGGAGGGAACAATGAGCAGTTCTTC. Translating it yields CASSLNPAGGNNEQFF.

This clonotype was picked up a small number of times. The chain links TRBV14 to TRBJ2-6; maybe TRBD2 (6 bases). The CDR3 loop spans 19 amino acids. V gave up 4 bases and J gave up 3 bases, with 22 bases separating them. CDR1 SGHDN and CDR2 FVKESK come from the germline V gene. The DNA of the CDR3 is TGTGCCAGCAGCCTAAGGGAGGTCCCCGGACCGGGTGGGGCCAACGTCCTGACTTTC. As protein: CASSLREVPGPGGANVLTF.

The chain joins TRBV2 to TRBJ1-4; a weak D match, TRBD1 (5 bases). The CDR3 is 14 amino acids. The germline V and J ends were trimmed by 8 bases and 5 bases, with 15 bases remaining between them. Germline values: CDR1 SNHLY, CDR2 FYNNEI. CDR3 sequence: CASGFQGVNEKLFF. CDR3 DNA: TGTGCCAGCGGGTTTCAGGGCGTGAATGAAAAACTGTTTTTT.

Concerning this clonotype: Possible read error: a much larger clone is one base away. J is TRBJ2-1 and V is TRBV6-4, with 12 bases aligning to TRBD2. The germline V gene has CDR1 MRHNA and CDR2 SNTAGT. The CDR3 has 17 amino acids. Here the CDR3 DNA reads TGTGCCAACAGTGACTCCCGTGGACTAGCGGGATTAGGTGAGCAGTTCTTC. As protein: CANSDSRGLAGLGEQFF.

In its sample, this clonotype was seen many times. The rearrangement uses TRBV6-5 and TRBJ2-1; 11 nucleotides agree with TRBD2. V shed 0 bases and J 8 bases; nucleotides not matched to a gene: 15. Germline-derived CDR1 and CDR2 are MNHEY and SVGAGI. The CDR3 covers 19 residues. CDR3 sequence (DNA): TGTGCCAGCAGTTACTCGTTCCTAGCGGGAGGCCTACTCGTCGATGAGCAGTTCTTC. As protein: CASSYSFLAGGLLVDEQFF.

This clonotype has ten or more counts. The rearrangement joins TRBV2 to TRBJ2-7; 8 positions agree with TRBD1. This CDR3 has 15 residues. The V segment lost 6 bases and the J segment 0 bases; nucleotides outside the gene matches: 7. Per the germline V gene, CDR1 is SNHLY and CDR2 is FYNNEI. The CDR3 region is CASSLGQGFSYEQYF. CDR3 nucleotides: TGTGCCAGCAGCCTCGGACAGGGCTTCTCCTACGAGCAGTACTTC.

This clonotype was detected many times. V usage is TRBV6-5 and J usage is TRBJ2-2; the D gene is possibly TRBD1 (6 bases). The length of the CDR3 is 16 residues. The ends were cut back, 0 bases at V and 3 bases at J, with 11 bases in the middle. Looked up from germline, CDR1 is MNHEY and CDR2 is SVGAGI. CDR3 loop: CASSYSAGVYTGELFF. In nucleotides, the CDR3 is TGTGCCAGCAGTTACTCTGCAGGGGTTTACACCGGGGAGCTGTTTTTT.

In DNA, the CDR3 is TGTGCCAGCACCCCGCGGGGCAGCTACGAGCAGTACTTC. Amino acids: CASTPRGSYEQYF. This chain connects TRBV6-1 to TRBJ2-7; D possibly corresponds to TRBD2 (6 bases). Per the germline V gene, CDR1 is MNHNS and CDR2 is SASEGT. The CDR3 totals 13 residues. V lost 7 bases, J lost 3 bases, and 13 bases lay in between.

The rearrangement links TRBV5-8 to TRBJ2-4; the match to TRBD1 covers 7 bases. This CDR3 is built from 14 residues. Germline values: CDR1 SGHTS, CDR2 YDEGEE. The V gene end was trimmed by 4 bases and the J gene end by 3 bases; junction bases not matched to a gene: 4. CDR3 nucleotides: TGTGCCAGCAGCAATACAGGGGTCAAAAACATTCAGTACTTC. Its protein product is CASSNTGVKNIQYF.

This clonotype showed up many times. The chain is built from TRBV6-6 and TRBJ2-7; possible D gene TRBD2, 5 bases. V gave up 10 bases and J gave up 0 bases, with 10 bases separating them. The CDR3 runs 12 residues. The V gene's germline CDR1 is MNHNY and CDR2 SVGAGI (reference sequence). CDR3 nucleotide sequence: TGTGCCACTAACGGGAACTCCTACGAGCAGTACTTC. It encodes CATNGNSYEQYF.

The V gene is TRBV29-1, the J gene TRBJ1-1; 12 positions agree with TRBD1. Germline trimming cut 1 base from V and 1 base from J; bases unmatched to any gene: 7. From germline, CDR1 is SQVTM and CDR2 ANQGSEA. CDR3 length: 17 amino acids. Here the CDR3 DNA reads TGCAGCGTTGAAGGTCAGAAGGGACAGGGGGCGAACACTGAAGCTTTCTTT. This translates into CSVEGQKGQGANTEAFF.

This clonotype has at least ten counts. One end of the junction does not line up with germline, which may come from a read error. The CDR3 DNA follows: TGTGCCAGCAGCTTAAGCGCCGGGACTAGCGGAGAACTGGTCTTC. Protein sequence: CASSLSAGTSGELVF. The gene calls are TRBV11-1 and TRBJ2-7, with 11 positions matching TRBD2. The CDR3 consists of 15 residues. The germline V gene has CDR1 SGHAT and CDR2 FQDESV (reference sequence).

This clonotype was counted ten times or more. This chain links TRBV12-3 or TRBV12-4 with TRBJ1-3, with 8 nucleotides matching TRBD1. Trimming took 6 bases from V and 2 from J; bases not matched to a gene: 6. The CDR3 sequence is 15 residues long. CDR3: CASSPTQGAGNTIYF. In nucleotides, the CDR3 is TGTGCCAGCAGCCCTACACAGGGGGCTGGAAACACCATATATTTT.

A few counts support this clonotype. CDR3 nucleotides: TGTGCCAGCAGCCCCGGGCAGGGGAGCCTCTACGAGCAGTACTTC. This translates into CASSPGQGSLYEQYF. The chain joins TRBV7-3 to TRBJ2-7, with D possibly matching TRBD1 (6 bases). Looked up from germline, CDR1 is SGHTA and CDR2 is FQGTGA. The CDR3 spans 15 residues. V was shortened by 5 bases and J by 3 bases, with 17 bases between the two germline ends.

The gene calls are TRBV6-1 and TRBJ2-7; 7 nucleotides agree with TRBD1. Germline V gene data show CDR1 as MNHNS and CDR2 as SASEGT. The junction had 4 bases not matched to a gene; V was cut back by 6 bases and J by 2 bases. CDR3 length: 13 amino acids. CDR3 nucleotides: TGTGCCAGCAGAGGGGGCCCAACCTACGAGCAGTACTTC. It encodes CASRGGPTYEQYF.

The genes are TRBV2 and TRBJ2-2; 9 positions agree with TRBD2. Germline V gene data show CDR1 as SNHLY and CDR2 as FYNNEI. The CDR3 has 19 residues. V lost 0 bases, J lost 0 bases, and 8 bases stayed unmatched. In nucleotides, the CDR3 is TGTGCCAGCAGTGAAGCGAGTCTAGCGGGGATCGCGAACACCGGGGAGCTGTTTTTT. This encodes CASSEASLAGIANTGELFF.

This clonotype was observed many times. In DNA form, the CDR3 reads TGTGCCAGCAGAGATACTAGCGGGGTGGGCAATGAGCAGTTCTTC. This codes for CASRDTSGVGNEQFF. The V call is TRBV7-2, the J call TRBJ2-1; 10 bases line up with TRBD2. This CDR3 comprises 15 residues. The germline V gene encodes CDR1 SGHTA and CDR2 FQGNSA. The trim removed 6 bases at V and 6 bases at J, leaving 8 bases unmatched.